Sequencing of this T cell receptor (beta chain) was carried out in a study of vaccination effects on CD4 cells after COVID-19. Of note for this clone: The antigen remains unidentified.

Germline V gene data show CDR1 as LGHNT and CDR2 as FRNRAP. Trimming removed 9 bases from V and 3 bases from J; junction bases left unmatched: 6. The CDR3 length is 14 residues. Ahead of sequencing, the ViraFEST assay grew antigen-specific CD4+ T cells using viral peptide pools. The culture ran for roughly 10 days before CD4+ T cells were isolated. Two-dose vaccination with either BNT162b2 or mRNA-1273 was given to the participants. At days 3 and 7, half of the medium was exchanged for IL-2 medium. Profiling relied on immunoSEQ multiplex PCR, and the TCRdb table lists in-frame clones only, not all of them. Of around 29,000 clones in the sample, approximately 71% are singletons; the top ten hold about 9%.

This receptor was identified in a human donor who received a COVID-19 vaccine. The sample here was CD4+ T cells from PBMCs cultured with HCoV-NL63 spike peptides, taken after COVID-19 vaccination. V is TRBV12-5 and J is TRBJ2-2; 8 nucleotides align to TRBD2. Here the CDR3 DNA reads TGTGCTAGCGCACGGGAGGGACACACCGGGGAGCTGTTTTTT. Translation: CASAREGHTGELFF.